The T cell receptor beta chain under discussion was sequenced for a study of blood T cell repertoires in COVID-19. Whole-study context: Spain, Italy and the United States supplied samples that represented acute and convalescent COVID-19. Sample material is recorded as cDNA or gDNA derived from T cells, B-cell-depleted T cells, or PBMCs.

The V segment lost 0 bases and the J segment 4 bases; nucleotides outside the gene matches: 1. CDR1 and CDR2 from the germline V gene are SNHLY and FYNNEI. The CDR3 spans 15 residues. Per the study methods: The assay estimated nucleated cells by amplifying reference gene primers. Assay used: immunoSEQ multiplex PCR; TCRdb lists only in-frame clones, some missing. From that table come the V and J calls and clone size; the DNA was used to work out D and trimming. The sample contains 110,000 or so clones, 81% of which appear only once. V and J are TRBV2 and TRBJ2-4, with 9 bases lining up with TRBD1. The source material was peripheral blood. The TCR originated in a middle-aged man with acute or convalescent COVID-19. The CDR3 DNA reads TGTGCCAGCAGTGAAGCCGGGACAGGGAAAAACATTCAGTACTTC. It codes for CASSEAGTGKNIQYF.